This T cell receptor beta chain was profiled in a study of shared clonotypes between healthy human individuals. On the study more broadly: Participating donors consisted of two women and a few men aged 18 to 49. Researchers assigned three CD4 naive, three CD4 memory, two CD8 naive and one CD8 memory plate to each donor.

The assay was immunoSEQ multiplex PCR, and TCRdb's table has in-frame clones only and misses some. The sample consists of roughly 2 million clones, approximately 94% of them appearing once. CD45RO negativity and positive selection for CCR7 defined naive CD8 cells, a population that excluded terminally differentiated effector memory CD45RA+ cells. Losses at the gene ends were 4 bases for V and 5 bases for J; bases not matched to a gene: 21. Germline loops: CDR1 LGHNA, CDR2 YNFKEQ. The CDR3 totals 19 residues. Material for sequencing was naive CD8+ T cells sorted from blood. The gene calls are TRBV4-2 and TRBJ1-1; 8 positions match TRBD1. The clonotype was recovered from a man younger than 30 in good health. This chain's CDR3 is CASSPDLGQGEDMRTEAFF. The CDR3, as DNA: TGTGCCAGCAGCCCCGATCTAGGACAGGGAGAGGATATGCGGACTGAAGCTTTCTTT.